These 26 T cell receptor beta chains came from one sample sequenced in a study of T cells in women clearing cervical HPV infection. Generated by immunoSEQ multiplex PCR, the TCRdb table keeps only in-frame clones and is missing some. The table lists fewer than 40,000 clones, with about 7.7% in the top ten. Input material: blood buffy coat. The receptors derive from a woman aged 18 to 75 with a cervical HPV16 infection that either progressed to CIN3+ or cleared (not recorded which).

The CDR3 here is CSASPGTGEYYGYTF. The sequenced part of the CDR3 DNA is TGCAGTGCTAGTCCCGGGACAGGTGAATACTATGGC. The chain combines TRBV20-1 with TRBJ1-2; 8 bases align to TRBD1. The read comes to an end 3 residues before the CDR3 does, leaving the germline J gene to fill in the end. The CDR3 contains 15 residues. After removal of 3 bases from V and 3 bases from J, the junction contained 9 bases not matched to a gene. Germline values: CDR1 DFQATT, CDR2 SNEGSKA (reference sequence).

CDR3 bases read: TGTGCCAGCAGCCAACGGCAGGGGGTTGATTCACCC. Protein product: CASSQRQGVDSP. The complete CDR3 sequence is CASSQRQGVDSPLHF. The V gene is TRBV16, the J gene TRBJ1-6, with 7 positions matching TRBD1. The CDR3 end is not reached by the read, which stops 3 residues before it; the germline J gene fills it in. The CDR3 runs 15 residues. V lost 2 bases and J lost 8; bases outside the gene matches: 6. Germline-derived CDR1 and CDR2 are KGHSY and FQNENV.

Remarks on this clone: From the germline J gene comes the end of the CDR3, since the read stops 3 residues before it. The J gene is TRBJ1-1, the V gene TRBV19, with D tentatively TRBD1 (6 bases). Deletions cut 1 base from V and 0 bases from J, with 15 bases between. CDR1 is LNHDA, CDR2 SQIVND, per germline (reference sequence). CDR3 size: 17 residues. The part of the CDR3 DNA that was read is TGTGCCAGTAGTATAGCCGAGACAGGAGGGGTGAACACTGAA. It yields the protein CASSIAETGGVNTE. The complete CDR3 reads CASSIAETGGVNTEAFF. Looking up the rest from reference TRBV19 and TRBJ1-1 gives the full variable domain: DGGITQSPKYLFRKEGQNVTLSCEQNLNHDAMYWYRQDPGQGLRLIYYSQIVNDFQKGDIAEGYSVSREKKESFPLTVTSAQKNPTAFYLCASSIAETGGVNTEAFFGQGTRLTVV.

With regard to this clone: The read stops 3 residues short of the end of the CDR3; the missing end is completed from the germline J gene. The chain has TRBV27 and TRBJ2-5; tentative D call: TRBD1 (6 bases). Germline CDR1 MNHEY, CDR2 SMNVEV (reference sequence). V was shortened by 4 bases and J by 2 bases, with 11 bases between the two germline ends. This CDR3 spans 14 amino acids. The CDR3 region is CASSSQGQQETQYF. The covered CDR3 bases are TGTGCCAGCAGTTCCCAAGGACAGCAAGAGACC.

Details on this clone: The read ends 3 residues shy of where the CDR3 ends; the end is completed using the germline J gene. This chain links TRBV2 with TRBJ2-2; 9 bases are shared with TRBD1. The germline CDR1 and CDR2 sequences are SNHLY and FYNNEI. Germline trimming cut 5 bases from V and 5 bases from J; bases unmatched to any gene: 9. The CDR3 consists of 16 residues. CDR3 sequence: CASSPVGQGSTGELFF. The CDR3 bases that were read are TGTGCCAGCAGTCCTGTGGGACAGGGAAGTACCGGGGAG. Using reference TRBV2 and TRBJ2-2 for the parts outside the CDR3, the full variable domain is EPEVTQTPSHQVTQMGQEVILRCVPISNHLYFYWYRQILGQKVEFLVSFYNNEISEKSEIFDDQFSVERPDGSNFTLKIRSTKLEDSAMYFCASSPVGQGSTGELFFGEGSRLTVL.

Notes on this clone: The read is 3 residues too short to cover the CDR3 end, so that end is filled in from the germline J gene. This sequence joins TRBV10-3 and TRBJ1-2; D might be TRBD1 (5 bases). This CDR3 spans 12 amino acids. CDR1 and CDR2 (germline): ENHRY, SYGVKD. The CDR3 loop is CAISERGETYTF. The covered CDR3 bases are TGTGCCATCAGTGAACGGGGGGAGACC.

Concerning this clone: The read terminates 3 residues before the CDR3 end, so the remaining end is supplied by the germline J gene. The chain carries TRBV27 and TRBJ2-7, with 8 bases matching TRBD1. There are 14 residues in the CDR3. Trimming removed 5 bases from V and 3 bases from J; junction bases left unmatched: 6. Germline assignment: CDR1 MNHEY and CDR2 SMNVEV (reference sequence). Incomplete CDR3 DNA: TGTGCCAGCAGTGATACCGGGACAGGCTACGAG. Amino acids: CASSDTGTGYE. The full CDR3 is CASSDTGTGYEQYF.

A word on this clone: The junction shows a germline mismatch at one end, possibly a read error. The CDR3 end falls 3 residues outside the read, so it is completed with the germline J gene. The chain employs TRBV7-7 and TRBJ1-2; 8 positions match TRBD1. This CDR3 region has 15 residues. Germline V gives CDR1 SSHAT, CDR2 FNYEAQ (reference sequence). The CDR3 loop is CASSLGPQGAGDYTF. Incomplete CDR3 DNA: TGTGCTAGCAGCTTAGGGCCGCAGGGGGCGGGCGAC.

As regards this clone: The sequence runs out 3 residues before the end of the CDR3; the remainder is reconstructed from the germline J gene. This chain connects TRBV5-1 to TRBJ2-3; D might be TRBD2 (5 bases). The CDR3 is 15 amino acids. In germline, CDR1 is SGHRS, CDR2 YFSETQ. CDR3 in amino acids: CASSRRGLLQETQYF. The CDR3 bases that were read are TGCGCCAGCAGCCGCCGCGGACTCCTACAAGAGACG.

As to this clone: The read terminates 3 residues before the CDR3 end, so the remaining end is supplied by the germline J gene. The chain joins TRBV7-9 to TRBJ2-2; 12 bases line up with TRBD1. The CDR3 is 15 amino acids. Germline V lookup: CDR1 SEHNR, CDR2 FQNEAQ (reference sequence). The CDR3 DNA, read in part, is TGTGCCAGCAGCCCCGGGACAGGGGGCTTTGAAAAG. Its protein is CASSPGTGGFEK. The entire CDR3 is CASSPGTGGFEKLFF.

The part of the CDR3 DNA that was read is TGTGCCAGCAGTACCAGGGGGAGGGGAACTGACAATGAG. The encoded protein is CASSTRGRGTDNE. Given in full, the CDR3 is CASSTRGRGTDNEQFF. J is TRBJ2-1 and V is TRBV2, with D perhaps being TRBD1 or TRBD2 (7 bases each). The read falls 3 residues short of the CDR3 end, and the missing part is taken from the germline J gene. The CDR3 has 16 amino acids. From germline, CDR1 is SNHLY and CDR2 FYNNEI. With 5 bases removed from V and 5 bases from J, the gap between germline ends came to 19 bases.

Worth noting for this clone: The read finishes 3 residues shy of the CDR3 end, and the germline J gene is used to complete it. This chain uses TRBV19 with TRBJ2-1; D may be TRBD1 (6 bases). Germline V gene sequence: CDR1 LNHDA, CDR2 SQIVND (reference sequence). The CDR3 is made up of 15 amino acids. The ends were cut back, 3 bases at V and 5 bases at J, with 14 bases in the middle. CDR3 in amino acids: CASSIIRGPDNEQFF. The covered CDR3 bases are TGTGCCAGTAGTATTATCAGGGGACCGGACAATGAG.

Comments on this clone: The sequenced fragment ends 3 residues before the CDR3 boundary, so the rest is inferred from the germline J gene. The rearrangement links TRBV12-3 or TRBV12-4 to TRBJ2-3; D not certain. The CDR3 is made up of 13 amino acids. The part of the CDR3 DNA that was read is TGTGCCAGCAGTTTTGAATTACAAGAGACG. The encoded protein is CASSFELQET. The whole CDR3 reads CASSFELQETQYF.

Of note for this clone: The observed sequence ends 3 residues before the CDR3 terminus, with the missing tail filled in from the germline J gene. The J gene is TRBJ1-2, the V gene TRBV7-6; D possibly corresponds to TRBD1 (5 bases). Germline loops: CDR1 SGHVS, CDR2 FNYEAQ. The CDR3 contains 16 residues. CDR3: CASSRIPSGGAYDYTF. Incomplete CDR3 DNA: TGTGCCAGCAGCCGAATTCCATCCGGAGGGGCCTACGAC.

Points on this clone: The CDR3 end is not reached by the read, which stops 3 residues before it; the germline J gene fills it in. The rearrangement joins TRBV20-1 to TRBJ2-1, with D possibly being TRBD1 (5 bases). V lost 6 bases to trimming and J lost 1 base, with 19 bases between them. The CDR3 has 16 amino acids. Germline-derived CDR1 and CDR2 are DFQATT and SNEGSKA (reference sequence). The CDR3 reads CSANFGQGASYNEQFF. The sequenced CDR3 bases are TGCAGTGCCAACTTCGGGCAGGGTGCTTCCTACAATGAG.

For this clone: The read ends 3 residues early relative to the CDR3; the germline J gene fills the gap. The chain uses TRBV20-1 and TRBJ1-2, with 12 bases identical to TRBD1. The length of the CDR3 is 15 residues. Germline trimming cut 3 bases from V and 4 bases from J; bases unmatched to any gene: 6. Germline V gives CDR1 DFQATT, CDR2 SNEGSKA (reference sequence). The CDR3 DNA, read in part, is TGCAGTGCTAGGTGGGGACAGGGGGCGATCTATGGC. This translates into CSARWGQGAIYG. The complete CDR3 sequence is CSARWGQGAIYGYTF.

Regarding this clone: Read data end 3 residues before the CDR3 end; the end is taken from the germline J gene. The chain links TRBV5-1 to TRBJ1-1, with 8 bases matching TRBD1. V was clipped by 4 bases and J by 5 bases; unmatched bases: 10. The CDR3 runs to 15 residues. CDR1 and CDR2 (germline): SGHRS, YFSETQ. The CDR3 sequence: CASSQRTGQGTEAFF. The DNA read from the CDR3 is TGCGCCAGCAGCCAACGGACAGGGCAGGGGACTGAA.

Notes on this clone: The read ends 3 residues early relative to the CDR3; the germline J gene fills the gap. This chain joins TRBV14 and TRBJ1-4, with a tentative D call TRBD1 (6 bases). The V and J ends lost 4 bases and 3 bases respectively, with 12 bases between them. CDR3 size: 15 residues. Germline assignment: CDR1 SGHDN and CDR2 FVKESK. The CDR3 reads CASSLLQGSNEKLFF. The CDR3 DNA, read in part, is TGTGCCAGCAGCCTTCTACAGGGATCTAATGAAAAA. Filled out from reference TRBV14 and TRBJ1-4, the complete variable domain reads EAGVTQFPSHSVIEKGQTVTLRCDPISGHDNLYWYRRVMGKEIKFLLHFVKESKQDESGMPNNRFLAERTGGTYSTLKVQPAELEDSGVYFCASSLLQGSNEKLFFGSGTQLSVL.

To note about this clone: The observed sequence ends 3 residues before the CDR3 terminus, with the missing tail filled in from the germline J gene. This rearrangement joins TRBV2 to TRBJ1-5; no reliable D call. Germline CDR1 reads SNHLY; CDR2 reads FYNNEI. The CDR3 has 15 residues. Trimming shortened V by 3 bases and J by 1 base, and 10 bases separated the two germline ends. Incomplete CDR3 DNA: TGTGCCAGCAGTGAGAGTATAGGGAGCAATCAGCCC. Translated: CASSESIGSNQP. The whole CDR3 region reads CASSESIGSNQPQHF.

On this clone: The read stops 3 residues short of the end of the CDR3; the missing end is completed from the germline J gene. This chain uses TRBV7-9 with TRBJ1-4, with D perhaps matching TRBD1 (6 bases). The germline V gene has CDR1 SEHNR and CDR2 FQNEAQ (reference sequence). Between the trimmed V and J ends, which lost 2 bases and 6 bases, there was a span of 13 bases. The CDR3 is 15 amino acids. CDR3 sequence: CASSLFLGADEKLFF. Incomplete CDR3 DNA: TGTGCCAGCAGCTTATTTCTGGGGGCTGATGAAAAA.

Comments on this clone: The sequenced fragment ends 3 residues before the CDR3 boundary, so the rest is inferred from the germline J gene. The V and J genes are TRBV19 and TRBJ2-1, with a weak D call TRBD2 (6 bases). This CDR3 spans 17 amino acids. From germline, CDR1 is LNHDA and CDR2 SQIVND (reference sequence). Trimming cost V 5 bases and J 7 bases, with 24 bases left between them. CDR3 bases read: TGTGCCAGTAGTCTAAGATCGGGCGGGGCCCCGGGGAATGAG. Protein sequence: CASSLRSGGAPGNE. The full CDR3 protein reads CASSLRSGGAPGNEQFF.

Partial CDR3 DNA: TGCAGTGCTAGAAAGGGGACTAGCGGCTACGAG. This encodes CSARKGTSGYE. The CDR3 in its entirety is CSARKGTSGYEQYF. This chain joins TRBV20-1 and TRBJ2-7, with 11 bases fitting TRBD2. The read is 3 residues too short to cover the CDR3 end, so that end is filled in from the germline J gene. The CDR3 has 14 residues. V lost 2 bases and J lost 3; bases outside the gene matches: 3. Germline values: CDR1 DFQATT, CDR2 SNEGSKA (reference sequence).

The CDR3 protein is CASSLYSTGNTGELFF. Partial CDR3 DNA: TGCGCCAGCAGCCTCTACTCGACAGGAAACACCGGGGAG. The chain combines TRBV5-1 with TRBJ2-2; TRBD1 might be the D (6 bases). Coverage ceases 3 residues before the CDR3 finishes, and the germline J gene fills in the end. The CDR3 extends over 16 amino acids. Trimming pared 4 bases from V and 2 bases from J, leaving 15 bases between. The germline CDR1 and CDR2 sequences are SGHRS and YFSETQ.

A remark on this clone: One end of the junction fails to match germline, which may point to a read error. The CDR3 end falls 3 residues outside the read, so it is completed with the germline J gene. The rearrangement uses TRBV7-6 and TRBJ1-2, with D maybe TRBD1 (6 bases). The CDR3 is 18 residues long. Per germline, CDR1 SGHVS and CDR2 FNYEAQ. CDR3 bases read: TGTGCCAGCAGCTCAACGGGGGGCCAGGCGAGCTCCTACAATGGG. It translates to CASSSTGGQASSYNG. The whole CDR3 region reads CASSSTGGQASSYNGYTF.

As to this clone: The read stops 3 residues short of the end of the CDR3; the missing end is completed from the germline J gene. The genes are TRBV20-1 and TRBJ1-4, with 12 positions matching TRBD1. Germline V gene sequence: CDR1 DFQATT, CDR2 SNEGSKA (reference sequence). This CDR3 is 14 amino acids long. CDR3 DNA, as far as it was read: TGCAGTGCTAGAACCACCGGGACAGGGGGCGAA. Amino acid sequence: CSARTTGTGGE. The entire CDR3 sequence reads CSARTTGTGGELFF.

Comment on this clone: Read data end 3 residues before the CDR3 end; the end is taken from the germline J gene. The V gene is TRBV11-2, the J gene TRBJ1-2; no firm D call. Per the germline V gene, CDR1 is SGHAT and CDR2 is FQNNGV. There are 14 residues in the CDR3. The CDR3 spells CASSLVADLSDYTF. The sequenced part of the CDR3 DNA is TGTGCCAGCAGCTTAGTGGCAGATCTAAGCGAC. The whole variable domain, filled in from reference TRBV11-2 and TRBJ1-2, reads EAGVAQSPRYKIIEKRQSVAFWCNPISGHATLYWYQQILGQGPKLLIQFQNNGVVDDSQLPKDRFSAERLKGVDSTLKIQPAKLEDSAVYLCASSLVADLSDYTFGSGTRLTVV.